What follows describes a single T cell receptor (beta chain). This entry belongs to a study of T cells in Graves' hyperthyroidism and ophthalmopathy. TCR beta CDR3 regions were amplified from RNA transcripts. First-round RT-PCR of the TCR CDR3 relied on the HTBI primer set. TCRdb passed the multiplex PCR reads through MiXCR, listing each CDR3 protein once. The data contain roughly 570,000 distinct CDR3 sequences, about half of them singletons. Germline lookup yields CDR1 SNHLY and CDR2 FYNNEI. The CDR3 has 14 residues. Losses at the gene ends were 7 bases for V and 14 bases for J; bases not matched to a gene: 16. Across 18 months, stable Graves' hyperthyroidism was marked by no progression to ophthalmopathy. The study enrolled patients aged 18 to 65 with newly diagnosed hyperthyroidism of under 2 months' duration.

The material sequenced was peripheral blood or thyroid tissue (not recorded which). The receptor was isolated from a woman aged 18-30 years with Graves' hyperthyroidism. The chain combines TRBV2 with TRBJ1-1, with 10 positions matching TRBD1. The CDR3 sequence is CASTQDRGDNEQFF. CDR3 coding DNA: TGTGCCAGCACCCAGGACAGGGGGGACAATGAGCAGTTCTTT.